This TCR beta chain emerged from a study of blood T cell repertoires in COVID-19. Sequencing used immunoSEQ multiplex PCR; TCRdb keeps in-frame clones, though not all of them. The sample lists 150,000 to 200,000 clones; about 82% were seen once. Germline-derived CDR1 and CDR2 are MNHEY and SMNVEV (reference sequence). This CDR3 has 14 residues. Trimming cost V 5 bases and J 4 bases; bases outside gene matches: 4. Sequencing was carried out using peripheral blood. V and J are TRBV27 and TRBJ1-2, with TRBD1 matching 10 bases. This clonotype was sampled from a woman under 40 with acute or convalescent COVID-19. The CDR3 loop is CASSRGTGVYGYTF. The DNA of the CDR3 is TGTGCCAGCAGTCGAGGGACAGGGGTCTATGGCTACACCTTC.